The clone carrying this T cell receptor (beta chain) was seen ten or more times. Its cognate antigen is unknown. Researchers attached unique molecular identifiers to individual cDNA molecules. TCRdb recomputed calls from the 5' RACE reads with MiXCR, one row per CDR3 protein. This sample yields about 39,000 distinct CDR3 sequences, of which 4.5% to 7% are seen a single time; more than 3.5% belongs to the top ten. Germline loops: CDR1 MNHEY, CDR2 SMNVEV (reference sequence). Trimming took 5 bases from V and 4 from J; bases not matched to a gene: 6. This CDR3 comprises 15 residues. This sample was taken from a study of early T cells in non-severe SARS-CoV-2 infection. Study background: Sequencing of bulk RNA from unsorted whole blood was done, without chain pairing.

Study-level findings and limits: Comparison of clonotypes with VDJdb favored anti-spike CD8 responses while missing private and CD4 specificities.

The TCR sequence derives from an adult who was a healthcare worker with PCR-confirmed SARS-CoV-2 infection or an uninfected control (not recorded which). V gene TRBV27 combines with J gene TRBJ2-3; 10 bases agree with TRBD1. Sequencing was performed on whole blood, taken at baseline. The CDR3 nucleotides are TGTGCCAGCAGTAGGGGACAGGGGAACTCAGATACGCAGTATTTT. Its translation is CASSRGQGNSDTQYF.